The rows below give T cell receptor beta chains drawn from one sample of a study of persistence of HIV-infected CD4 T cells. Clones were read by immunoSEQ multiplex PCR, and TCRdb kept only the in-frame ones, dropping some. The repertoire holds over 40,000 clones, with around 78% as singletons. These receptors are not linked to any known antigen. The starting material was CD4+ T cells sorted from PBMCs after approximately 19-hour stimulation, obtained from a patient who received antiretroviral therapy. Receptor source: an adult man with HIV who was CMV-seropositive. CDR3s include the opening cysteine and the closing phenylalanine or tryptophan.

v_call,j_call,cdr3_aa
TRBV6-5,TRBJ1-1,CASSPSQGFGTEAFF
TRBV7-9,TRBJ1-6,CASSLREVGISPLHF
TRBV6-5,TRBJ2-1,CASSAAPFSYNEQFF
TRBV7-2,TRBJ1-5,CASSLGSYSNQPQHF
TRBV7-9,TRBJ2-7,CASSLMGTRTADEQYF
TRBV3-1/TRBV3-2,TRBJ2-6,CASSQGGSGANVLTF
TRBV16,TRBJ1-6,CASRQSVGGLWSPLHF
TRBV4-1,TRBJ2-3,CASSRNGGVSTDTQYF
TRBV9,TRBJ2-3,CASSAGGQDTDTQYF
TRBV5-6,TRBJ2-2,CASSLNRGADTGELFF
TRBV29-1,TRBJ2-5,CSLSKKEETQYF
TRBV30,TRBJ1-5,CAWDRPNQPQHF
TRBV27,TRBJ1-1,CASSFASTPPLGPAFF
TRBV4-1,TRBJ2-6,CASSQRATAGANVLTF
TRBV19,TRBJ2-2,CASSMAGVNTGELFF
TRBV14,TRBJ1-1,CASTRGLKGTEAFF
TRBV2,TRBJ2-7,CASTGQGSYEQYF
TRBV27,TRBJ1-1,CASSLKGASTEAFF
TRBV18,TRBJ1-1,CASSPSLQGVNTEAFF
TRBV20-1,TRBJ2-7,CSAIHNYEQYF
TRBV6-2/TRBV6-3,TRBJ2-4,CASSKTGGQLGKNIQYF
TRBV7-4,TRBJ1-3,CASSLIGPSGNTIYF
TRBV6-5,TRBJ2-3,CASSYRDVRTDTQYF
TRBV24-1,TRBJ2-3,CATSDSGGLSTDTQYF
TRBV6-4,TRBJ2-1,CASSKEGLANEQFF
TRBV7-8,TRBJ2-2,CASSTGQGTGELFF
TRBV9,TRBJ2-5,CASSVSPTGGGETQYF
TRBV10-3,TRBJ1-1,CAISEQENTEAFF
TRBV5-1,TRBJ2-7,CASSPDFYEQYF
TRBV3-1/TRBV3-2,TRBJ2-3,CASSRRQGGFADTQYF
TRBV3-1/TRBV3-2,TRBJ1-6,CASRGNSPLHF
TRBV2,TRBJ1-1,CASSEGTGGRGEAFF
TRBV5-6,TRBJ2-7,CASSLGQVTTYEQYF
TRBV7-9,TRBJ2-1,CASSLARGVSYNEQFF
TRBV18,TRBJ1-1,CASSEGGRTEAFF
TRBV29-1,TRBJ1-1,CSVEVEANTEAFF
TRBV7-2,TRBJ1-1,CASSSDRISEAFF